Below are 3 T cell receptor beta chains sequenced from a single sample in a study of cytomegalovirus exposure and HLA in healthy donors. Researchers ran the PCR with 60 Vbeta and 13 Jbeta primers. Clones were read by immunoSEQ multiplex PCR, and TCRdb kept only the in-frame ones, dropping some. Here the sample table reports about 53,000 clones. The source material was PBMCs. The receptors shown here come from a man between 18 and 35 years old in good health and CMV-seropositive.

The chain is built from TRBV27 and TRBJ2-7; unclear D gene. V was clipped by 1 base and J by 2 bases, with 15 bases between them. Per the germline V gene, CDR1 is MNHEY and CDR2 is SMNVEV (reference sequence). The CDR3 sequence is 16 residues long. CDR3 nucleotide sequence: TGTGCCAGCAGTTTATTACGGGTGGGTCAGACCTACGAGCAGTACTTC. As protein: CASSLLRVGQTYEQYF.

This chain joins TRBV19 and TRBJ2-1; 9 positions match TRBD1. Trimming took 7 bases from V and 8 from J; bases not matched to a gene: 9. The CDR3 totals 14 residues. The germline V gene has CDR1 LNHDA and CDR2 SQIVND (reference sequence). The CDR3 sequence: CASTRDRASDEQFF. The CDR3 nucleotides are TGTGCCAGTACCAGGGACAGGGCGTCTGATGAGCAGTTCTTC.

The chain is built from TRBV5-1 and TRBJ2-5, with 10 positions matching TRBD2. The tail of the sequence fits TRBJ2-7 better, so the J call may be wrong. Germline V lookup: CDR1 SGHRS, CDR2 YFSETQ. CDR3 length: 15 residues. The chain's CDR3 is CASSLGTSGNYEQYF. The CDR3 region has the DNA TGCGCCAGCAGCTTGGGGACTAGCGGAAACTACGAGCAGTACTTC.